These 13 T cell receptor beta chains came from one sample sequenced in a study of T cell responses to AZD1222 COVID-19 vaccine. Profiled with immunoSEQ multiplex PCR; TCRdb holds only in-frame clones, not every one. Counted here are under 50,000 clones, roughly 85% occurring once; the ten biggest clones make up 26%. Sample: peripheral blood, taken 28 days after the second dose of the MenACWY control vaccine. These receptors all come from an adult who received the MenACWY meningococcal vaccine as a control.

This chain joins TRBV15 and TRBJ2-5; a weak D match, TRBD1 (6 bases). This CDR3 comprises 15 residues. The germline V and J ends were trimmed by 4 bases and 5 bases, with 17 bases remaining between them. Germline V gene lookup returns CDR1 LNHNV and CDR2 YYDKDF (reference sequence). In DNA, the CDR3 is TGTGCCACCAGCACCGGGACACGAAACGGGGAGACCCAGTACTTC. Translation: CATSTGTRNGETQYF.

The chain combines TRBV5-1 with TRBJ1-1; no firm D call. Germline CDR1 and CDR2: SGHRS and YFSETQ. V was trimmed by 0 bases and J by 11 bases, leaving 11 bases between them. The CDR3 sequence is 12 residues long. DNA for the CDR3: TGCGCCAGCAGCTTGGGGGGAGAGAGGGCTTTCTTT. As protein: CASSLGGERAFF.

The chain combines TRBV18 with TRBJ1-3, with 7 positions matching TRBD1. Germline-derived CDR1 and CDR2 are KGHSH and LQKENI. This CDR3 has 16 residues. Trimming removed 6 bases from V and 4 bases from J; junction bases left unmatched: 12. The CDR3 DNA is TGTGCCAGCTCGAGGCAAGGGGGCGCTTCCGGAAACACCATATATTTT. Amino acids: CASSRQGGASGNTIYF.

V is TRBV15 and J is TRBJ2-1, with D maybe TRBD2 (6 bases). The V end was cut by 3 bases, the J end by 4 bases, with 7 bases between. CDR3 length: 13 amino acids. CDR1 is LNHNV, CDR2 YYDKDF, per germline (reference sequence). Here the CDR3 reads CATSSGGYNEQFF. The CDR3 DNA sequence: TGTGCCACCAGCAGCGGGGGATACAATGAGCAGTTCTTC. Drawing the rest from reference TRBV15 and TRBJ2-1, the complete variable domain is DAMVIQNPRYQVTQFGKPVTLSCSQTLNHNVMYWYQQKSSQAPKLLFHYYDKDFNNEADTPDNFQSRRPNTSFCFLDIRSPGLGDTAMYLCATSSGGYNEQFFGPGTRLTVL.

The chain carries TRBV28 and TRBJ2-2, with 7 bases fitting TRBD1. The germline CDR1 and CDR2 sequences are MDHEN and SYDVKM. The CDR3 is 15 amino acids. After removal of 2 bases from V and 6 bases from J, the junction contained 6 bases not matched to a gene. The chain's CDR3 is CASSLNRGRPGELFF. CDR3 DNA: TGTGCCAGCAGTTTAAACAGGGGAAGGCCCGGGGAGCTGTTTTTT.

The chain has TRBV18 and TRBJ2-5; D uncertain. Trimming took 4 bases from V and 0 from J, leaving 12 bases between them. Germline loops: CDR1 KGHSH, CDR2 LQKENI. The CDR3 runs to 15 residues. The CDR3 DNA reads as TGTGCCAGCTCACGCGCCGATTGGTACCAAGAGACCCAGTACTTC. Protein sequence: CASSRADWYQETQYF.

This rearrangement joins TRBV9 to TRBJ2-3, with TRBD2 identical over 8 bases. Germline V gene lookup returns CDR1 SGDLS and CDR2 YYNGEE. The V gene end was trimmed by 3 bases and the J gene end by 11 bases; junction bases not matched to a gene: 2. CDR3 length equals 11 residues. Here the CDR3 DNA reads TGTGCCAGCAGCGCGAGCGGGAGGCAGTATTTT. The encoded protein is CASSASGRQYF.

The CDR3: CASSHRDTYNEQFF. As DNA, the CDR3 is TGTGCCAGCAGCCACCGGGACACATACAATGAGCAGTTCTTC. The V and J genes are TRBV3-1 (or the pseudogene TRBV3-2) and TRBJ2-1, with D tentatively TRBD1 (6 bases). V was clipped by 3 bases and J by 4 bases, with 10 bases between them. The germline V gene has CDR1 LGHDT and CDR2 YNNKEL (reference sequence). The CDR3 is 14 residues long.

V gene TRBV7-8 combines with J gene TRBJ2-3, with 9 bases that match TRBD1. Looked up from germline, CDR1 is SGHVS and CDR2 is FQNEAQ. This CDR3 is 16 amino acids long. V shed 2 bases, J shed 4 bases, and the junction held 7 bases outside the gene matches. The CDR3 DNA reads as TGTGCCAGCAGCTTACAGCGGACAGGGGAATCAGATACGCAGTATTTT. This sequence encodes CASSLQRTGESDTQYF.

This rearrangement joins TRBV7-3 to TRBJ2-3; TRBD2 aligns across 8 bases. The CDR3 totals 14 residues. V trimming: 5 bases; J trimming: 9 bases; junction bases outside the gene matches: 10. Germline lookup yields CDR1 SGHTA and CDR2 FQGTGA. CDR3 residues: CASSPRSGGLTQYF. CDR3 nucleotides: TGTGCCAGCAGCCCGCGCTCGGGGGGGCTCACGCAGTATTTT. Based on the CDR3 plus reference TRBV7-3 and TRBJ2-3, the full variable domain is GAGVSQTPSNKVTEKGKYVELRCDPISGHTALYWYRQSLGQGPEFLIYFQGTGAADDSGLPNDRFFAVRPEGSVSTLKIQRTERGDSAVYLCASSPRSGGLTQYFGPGTRLTVL.

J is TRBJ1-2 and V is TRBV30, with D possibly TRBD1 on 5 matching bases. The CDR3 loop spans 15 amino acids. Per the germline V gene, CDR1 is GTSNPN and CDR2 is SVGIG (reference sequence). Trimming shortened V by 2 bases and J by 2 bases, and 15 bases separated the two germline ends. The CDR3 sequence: CAWSIGGSSNYGYTF. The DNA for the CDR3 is TGTGCCTGGAGTATCGGGGGGTCCTCGAACTATGGCTACACCTTC.

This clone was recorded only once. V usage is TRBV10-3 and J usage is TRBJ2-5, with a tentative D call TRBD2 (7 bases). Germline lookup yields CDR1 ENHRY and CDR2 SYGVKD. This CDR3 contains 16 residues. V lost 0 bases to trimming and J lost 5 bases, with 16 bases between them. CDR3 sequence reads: CAISESIGGGDETQYF. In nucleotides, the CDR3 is TGTGCCATCAGTGAGTCGATAGGGGGGGGCGACGAGACCCAGTACTTC.

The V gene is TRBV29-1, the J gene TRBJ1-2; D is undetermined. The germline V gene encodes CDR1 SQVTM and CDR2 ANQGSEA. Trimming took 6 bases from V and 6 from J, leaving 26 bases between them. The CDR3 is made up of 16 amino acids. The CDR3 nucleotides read TGCAGCGTCTACGAACTCGGGAGGGAAGTCGGGAATGGCTACACCTTC. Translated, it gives CSVYELGREVGNGYTF.